These 28 T cell receptor beta chains share one sample of origin, sequenced in a study of Graves' ophthalmopathy and Graves' hyperthyroidism (dated by TCRdb to 2016 to 2019). Reads for this sample came from an Illumina HiSeq 2000. For repertoire sequencing, TCR beta CDR3 regions were amplified from RNA transcripts. A first-round RT-PCR used HTBI primers with the Qiagen OneStep RT-PCR kit, followed by a second-round multiplex PCR, size selection and purification. Clones were called with MiXCR by TCRdb after fastp trimmed the public reads at Q25, and only in-frame beta chains were retained. Under each unique CDR3 protein, matching rows form one entry showing the most common genes and DNA. Across this sample there are approximately 640,000 distinct CDR3 sequences, with under 50% seen only once. In total, the top ten clones hold over 2.5% of the sample. Sequenced input: peripheral blood. The source of these receptors is an adult man with Graves' ophthalmopathy.

This clonotype was seen repeatedly, ten times or more. The genes are TRBV20-1 and TRBJ2-5; the match to TRBD2 covers 11 bases. Germline V gene sequence: CDR1 DFQATT, CDR2 SNEGSKA (reference sequence). The CDR3 has 15 residues. V dropped 6 bases and J dropped 5; count of bases not matched to a gene: 11. The CDR3 here is CSAEVVAGGQETQYF. The DNA for the CDR3 is TGCAGTGCGGAGGTGGTAGCGGGGGGGCAGGAGACCCAGTACTTC.

There are many counts of this clonotype. The chain employs TRBV15 and TRBJ1-6; TRBD1 might be the D (6 bases). The CDR3 is made up of 14 amino acids. The V gene's germline CDR1 is LNHNV and CDR2 YYDKDF (reference sequence). V shed 5 bases and J shed 11 bases, with 16 bases lying between them. The CDR3 sequence is CATSDRPGEAPLHF. DNA for the CDR3: TGTGCCACCAGCGACAGGCCGGGGGAAGCACCCCTCCACTTT.

This rearrangement joins TRBV7-9 to TRBJ2-7; 10 bases agree with TRBD2. CDR3 length: 14 residues. Germline V gene lookup returns CDR1 SEHNR and CDR2 FQNEAQ (reference sequence). After removal of 6 bases from V and 4 bases from J, the junction contained 6 bases not matched to a gene. This CDR3 reads CASSRGTSAYEQYF. The CDR3 DNA is TGTGCCAGCAGTCGAGGGACTAGCGCTTACGAGCAGTACTTC.

The chain combines TRBV9 with TRBJ1-4; 9 positions match TRBD1. This CDR3 is 15 amino acids long. CDR1 SGDLS and CDR2 YYNGEE come from the germline V gene. Trimming removed 2 bases from V and 8 bases from J; junction bases left unmatched: 7. In DNA, the CDR3 is TGTGCCAGCAGCGTTTCGGGACAGGGAGGCGAAAAACTGTTTTTT. Its protein is CASSVSGQGGEKLFF.

The V and J genes are TRBV10-3 and TRBJ2-7, with 10 bases matching TRBD2. This CDR3 has 19 amino acids. Per the germline V gene, CDR1 is ENHRY and CDR2 is SYGVKD. After removal of 10 bases from V and 4 bases from J, the junction contained 25 bases not matched to a gene. CDR3 in amino acids: CASNDPIRTSGPLPYEQYF. Here the CDR3 DNA reads TGTGCCAGCAACGACCCTATAAGGACTAGCGGTCCTTTGCCGTACGAGCAGTACTTC.

This clonotype was recorded many times. J is TRBJ2-7 and V is TRBV2; TRBD2 matches at 15 bases. J lost 6 bases, V lost 6 bases, and 3 bases had no gene match. The CDR3 is 14 residues long. Germline V gene lookup returns CDR1 SNHLY and CDR2 FYNNEI. In DNA form, the CDR3 reads TGTGCCAGCAGGGGACTAGCGGGGGGAGGCGAGCAGTACTTC. Amino acid sequence: CASRGLAGGGEQYF.

This clonotype was seen repeatedly, ten times or more. The rearrangement links TRBV30 to TRBJ2-5; D gene unclear. Germline lookup yields CDR1 GTSNPN and CDR2 SVGIG (reference sequence). V lost 3 bases, J lost 9 bases, and 11 bases lay in between. There are 11 residues in the CDR3. The CDR3 coding sequence is TGTGCCTGGAGCGGTCAAGTCGCCCAGTACTTC. It yields the protein CAWSGQVAQYF.

This chain joins TRBV15 and TRBJ2-5, with unresolved D. Trimming left V 1 base short and J 9 bases short, with 9 bases between. Germline V gene data show CDR1 as LNHNV and CDR2 as YYDKDF (reference sequence). This CDR3 region has 12 residues. In DNA, the CDR3 is TGTGCCACCAGCAGAGGACGTGGGGCCCAGTACTTC. This gives the protein CATSRGRGAQYF.

This clonotype was recorded a few times. The CDR3 coding sequence is TGCGCCAGCAGCTGGGGACCAAACTACGAGCAGTACTTC. As protein: CASSWGPNYEQYF. The V and J genes are TRBV4-3 and TRBJ2-7; D possibly uses TRBD1 or TRBD2 (5 bases each). This CDR3 comprises 13 residues. The germline V gene encodes CDR1 LGHNA and CDR2 YSLEER. Deletions cut 5 bases from V and 3 bases from J, with 11 bases between.

This clonotype turned up a few times. V and J are TRBV6-5 and TRBJ1-4; D perhaps matches TRBD1 (5 bases). This CDR3 comprises 18 residues. Per germline, CDR1 MNHEY and CDR2 SVGAGI. Trimming stripped 1 base from V and 2 bases from J, with 17 bases between. In nucleotides, the CDR3 is TGTGCCAGCAGTTACTTATCGAGGGGCGAGGGGACTAATGAAAAACTGTTTTTT. It encodes CASSYLSRGEGTNEKLFF.

This clonotype showed up many times. This rearrangement joins TRBV19 to TRBJ1-2; maybe TRBD1 (5 bases). Germline values: CDR1 LNHDA, CDR2 SQIVND (reference sequence). This CDR3 is 12 amino acids long. V shed 7 bases and J shed 4 bases, with 10 bases lying between them. In nucleotides, the CDR3 is TGTGCCAGTACAGGGTCCGGCTATGGCTACACCTTC. Residues: CASTGSGYGYTF.

This chain links TRBV19 with TRBJ1-1; the D is unclear. The CDR3 covers 12 residues. Germline CDR1 LNHDA, CDR2 SQIVND (reference sequence). Trimming left V 3 bases short and J 7 bases short, with 9 bases between. CDR3 nucleotide sequence: TGTGCCAGTAGTATCCGGGGAGATGAAGCTTTCTTT. Protein sequence: CASSIRGDEAFF.

The chain is built from TRBV7-2 and TRBJ1-2; TRBD1 matches at 10 bases. Losses at the gene ends were 6 bases for V and 5 bases for J; bases not matched to a gene: 3. CDR3 length: 13 residues. Germline-derived CDR1 and CDR2 are SGHTA and FQGNSA. The CDR3, as DNA: TGTGCCAGCAGGTCGGACAGGGGGTATGGCTACACCTTC. It yields the protein CASRSDRGYGYTF.

This clonotype has ten or more counts. V is TRBV7-3 and J is TRBJ2-7; D gene uncertain. The V end was cut by 1 base, the J end by 5 bases, with 9 bases between. Germline V gene lookup returns CDR1 SGHTA and CDR2 FQGTGA. There are 13 residues in the CDR3. CDR3 in DNA: TGTGCCAGCAGCTTAATGATGGGTGACGAGCAGTACTTC. As protein: CASSLMMGDEQYF. The complete variable domain, with remaining parts taken from reference TRBV7-3 and TRBJ2-7, reads GAGVSQTPSNKVTEKGKYVELRCDPISGHTALYWYRQSLGQGPEFLIYFQGTGAADDSGLPNDRFFAVRPEGSVSTLKIQRTERGDSAVYLCASSLMMGDEQYFGPGTRLTVT.

The chain is built from TRBV24-1 and TRBJ1-5; D not certain. The CDR3 runs 14 residues. Germline V gives CDR1 KGHDR, CDR2 SFDVKD. Trimming stripped 5 bases from V and 1 base from J, with 8 bases between. The CDR3 reads CATSVATSNQPQHF. DNA for the CDR3: TGTGCCACCAGTGTTGCGACCAGCAATCAGCCCCAGCATTTT.

A remark on this clonotype: This may be a read error: a much more frequent sequence differs by one nucleotide. The V gene is TRBV25-1, the J gene TRBJ1-1; TRBD1 is a possible D gene (6 bases). The germline V gene encodes CDR1 MGHDK and CDR2 SYGVNS. The CDR3 runs to 14 residues. Trimming cost V 4 bases and J 1 base, with 10 bases left between them. The CDR3 loop is CASSAHRENTEAFF. In DNA, the CDR3 is TGTGCCAGCAGTGCTCACAGGGAGAACACTGAAGCTTTCTTT.

This clonotype has a count of ten or more. The genes are TRBV7-9 and TRBJ1-2, with no clear D. CDR3 length: 12 amino acids. Deletions cut 6 bases from V and 4 bases from J, with 9 bases between. The germline gives CDR1 SEHNR, CDR2 FQNEAQ (reference sequence). CDR3 coding DNA: TGTGCCAGCAGGCCTAGCAGCTATGGCTACACCTTC. Its protein product is CASRPSSYGYTF.

This clonotype was found once. The gene calls are TRBV15 and TRBJ1-2; no firm D call. Germline CDR1 is LNHNV and CDR2 is YYDKDF (reference sequence). Deletions cut 3 bases from V and 8 bases from J, with 13 bases between. The CDR3 has 13 residues. In DNA, the CDR3 is TGTGCCACCAGCAGTGCAGACCCGAGGGGCTACACCTTC. It codes for CATSSADPRGYTF.

The V gene is TRBV12-3 or TRBV12-4, the J gene TRBJ2-2; 7 bases map to TRBD2. V shed 5 bases, J shed 6 bases, and the junction held 9 bases outside the gene matches. The CDR3 runs to 15 residues. Here the CDR3 DNA reads TGTGCCAGCAGTCGGACTAGTAAGGGTTCCGGGGAGCTGTTTTTT. Translation: CASSRTSKGSGELFF.

The V gene is TRBV15, the J gene TRBJ1-2; the D is unclear. V shed 4 bases and J shed 4 bases, with 16 bases lying between them. Germline CDR1 is LNHNV and CDR2 is YYDKDF (reference sequence). This CDR3 has 15 residues. The CDR3 nucleotides read TGTGCCACCAGCATAAGCGGCCTACCTTTCTATGGCTACACCTTC. Its translation is CATSISGLPFYGYTF.

This clonotype was recorded at least ten times. The chain recombines TRBV2 with TRBJ2-7; TRBD2 agrees at 8 bases. The V and J ends lost 3 bases and 2 bases, in that order; junction bases with no gene match: 6. The CDR3 totals 15 residues. Germline CDR1 SNHLY, CDR2 FYNNEI. CDR3 loop: CASSDERESTYEQYF. The CDR3 region has the DNA TGTGCCAGCAGTGATGAGCGGGAGTCCACCTACGAGCAGTACTTC.

Many counts were recorded for this clonotype. The chain couples TRBV29-1 to TRBJ2-5; 7 bases line up with TRBD2. Germline V gives CDR1 SQVTM, CDR2 ANQGSEA. The length of the CDR3 is 13 residues. Losses at the gene ends were 3 bases for V and 4 bases for J; bases not matched to a gene: 5. Here the CDR3 reads CSVDGAGAETQYF. The CDR3 bases are TGCAGCGTTGATGGGGCGGGAGCAGAGACCCAGTACTTC.

Comments on this clonotype: A single base separates this from a much larger clone, so it may be a read error. The CDR3 does not end in the conserved phenylalanine or tryptophan, so this is likely a read error. CDR3 in amino acids: CSARGGMRTGPETQYC. As DNA, the CDR3 is TGCAGTGCTCGGGGGGGAATGCGGACAGGGCCAGAGACCCAGTACTGC. The chain carries TRBV20-1 and TRBJ2-5, with D perhaps being TRBD1 or TRBD2 (8 bases each). The CDR3 sequence is 16 residues long. V lost 5 bases, J lost 4 bases, and 23 bases lay in between. Germline loops: CDR1 DFQATT, CDR2 SNEGSKA (reference sequence).

Here the CDR3 reads CAWSVNRETQYF. CDR3 nucleotide sequence: TGTGCCTGGAGTGTAAACCGGGAGACCCAGTACTTC. The rearrangement joins TRBV30 to TRBJ2-5; D not resolved. CDR1 GTSNPN and CDR2 SVGIG come from the germline V gene (reference sequence). With 0 bases removed from V and 5 bases from J, the gap between germline ends came to 7 bases. This CDR3 has 12 amino acids.

This clonotype was observed a handful of times. This chain links TRBV4-3 with TRBJ2-5; TRBD2 is a possible D gene (5 bases). The V end lost 0 bases, the J end lost 1 base, and 12 bases lay between the germline ends. Per germline, CDR1 LGHNA and CDR2 YSLEER. The CDR3 extends over 16 amino acids. The CDR3 reads CASSQERGYIQETQYF. CDR3 nucleotides: TGCGCCAGCAGCCAAGAACGGGGATACATCCAAGAGACCCAGTACTTC.

This clonotype has ten or more counts. The chain combines TRBV15 with TRBJ2-2; possible D gene TRBD1, 5 bases. The CDR3 is 15 amino acids. Germline CDR1 and CDR2: LNHNV and YYDKDF (reference sequence). The V gene lost 1 base and the J gene lost 2 bases, with 8 bases spanning the gap. The CDR3 DNA reads as TGTGCCACCAGCAGAGGCCAGGGCAACACCGGGGAGCTGTTTTTT. Translation: CATSRGQGNTGELFF.

Many counts were recorded for this clonotype. The CDR3 DNA reads as TGTGCCAGCAGTCACAAGGAAACCTCCTACGAGCAGTACTTC. Translated, it gives CASSHKETSYEQYF. The chain combines TRBV7-9 with TRBJ2-7; D unresolved. CDR3 length equals 14 residues. Germline lookup yields CDR1 SEHNR and CDR2 FQNEAQ (reference sequence). Trimming removed 6 bases from V and 0 bases from J, with 12 bases in between.

This clonotype was recorded a few times. This rearrangement joins TRBV4-1 to TRBJ1-2; 8 bases line up with TRBD1. V lost 0 bases and J lost 5; bases outside the gene matches: 5. Germline V gives CDR1 MGHRA, CDR2 YSYEKL. The CDR3 runs to 15 residues. The CDR3, as DNA: TGCGCCAGCAGCCAAGAACGGACAGGGAGTTATGGCTACACCTTC. This translates into CASSQERTGSYGYTF.